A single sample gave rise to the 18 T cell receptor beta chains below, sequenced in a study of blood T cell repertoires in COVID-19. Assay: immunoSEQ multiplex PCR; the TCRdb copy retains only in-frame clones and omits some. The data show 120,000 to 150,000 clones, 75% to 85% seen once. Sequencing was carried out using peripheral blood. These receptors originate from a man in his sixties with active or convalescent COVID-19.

DNA of the CDR3: TGTGCCAGCAGCCGGGACAGTAACTCTGGGGCCAACGTCCTGACTTTC. Its protein product is CASSRDSNSGANVLTF. The chain carries TRBV7-2 and TRBJ2-6; 7 bases match TRBD1. CDR1 and CDR2 (germline): SGHTA, FQGNSA. V dropped 5 bases and J dropped 0; count of bases not matched to a gene: 4. This CDR3 has 16 amino acids.

This CDR3 reads CATPVRGTQYF. The CDR3 bases are TGTGCCACCCCCGTGCGAGGTACGCAGTATTTT. J is TRBJ2-3 and V is TRBV6-5, with D unresolved. V shed 10 bases and J shed 8 bases, with 13 bases lying between them. This CDR3 is built from 11 residues. Germline CDR1 reads MNHEY; CDR2 reads SVGAGI.

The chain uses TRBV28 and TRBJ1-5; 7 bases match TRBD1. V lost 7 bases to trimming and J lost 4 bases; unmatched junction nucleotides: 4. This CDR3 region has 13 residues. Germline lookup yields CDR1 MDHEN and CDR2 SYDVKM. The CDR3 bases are TGTGCCAGCATTAGACAGGGTAATCAGCCCCAGCATTTT. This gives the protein CASIRQGNQPQHF.

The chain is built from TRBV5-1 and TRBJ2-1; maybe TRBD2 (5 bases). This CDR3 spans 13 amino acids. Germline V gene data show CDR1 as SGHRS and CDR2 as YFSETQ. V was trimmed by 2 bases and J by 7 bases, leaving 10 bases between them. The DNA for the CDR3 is TGCGCCAGCAGCTTTAACGGGAAGAATGAGCAGTTCTTC. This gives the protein CASSFNGKNEQFF.

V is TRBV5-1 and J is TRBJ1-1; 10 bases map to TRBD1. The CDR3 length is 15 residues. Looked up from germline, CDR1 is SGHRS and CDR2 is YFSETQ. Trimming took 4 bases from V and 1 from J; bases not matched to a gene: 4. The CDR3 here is CASSDRDRGNTEAFF. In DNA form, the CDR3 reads TGCGCCAGCAGCGACCGGGACAGGGGGAACACTGAAGCTTTCTTT.

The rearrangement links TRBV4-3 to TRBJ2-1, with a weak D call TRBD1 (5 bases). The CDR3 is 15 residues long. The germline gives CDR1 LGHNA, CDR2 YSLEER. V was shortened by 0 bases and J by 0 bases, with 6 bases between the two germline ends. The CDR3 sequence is CASSQEGVSYNEQFF. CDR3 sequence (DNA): TGCGCCAGCAGCCAAGAAGGGGTCTCCTACAATGAGCAGTTCTTC.

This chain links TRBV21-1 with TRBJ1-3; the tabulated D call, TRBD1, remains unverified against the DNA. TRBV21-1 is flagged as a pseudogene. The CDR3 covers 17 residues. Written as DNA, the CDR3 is TGTGCCAGCAGCAAAGTTGGGCCGCCGAGCTCTGGAAACACCATATATTTT. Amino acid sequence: CASSKVGPPSSGNTIYF.

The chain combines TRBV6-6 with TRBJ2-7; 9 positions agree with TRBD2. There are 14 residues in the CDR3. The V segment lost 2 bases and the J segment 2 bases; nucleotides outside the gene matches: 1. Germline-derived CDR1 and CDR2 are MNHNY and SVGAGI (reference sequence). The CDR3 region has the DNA TGTGCCAGCAGTTACCTAGCGGGGCCCTACGAGCAGTACTTC. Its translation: CASSYLAGPYEQYF.

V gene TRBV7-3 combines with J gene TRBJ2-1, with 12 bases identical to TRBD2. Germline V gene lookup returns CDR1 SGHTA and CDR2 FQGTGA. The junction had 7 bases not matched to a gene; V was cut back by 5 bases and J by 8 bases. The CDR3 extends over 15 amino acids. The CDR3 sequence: CASSLAGGLSDEQFF. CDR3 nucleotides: TGTGCCAGCAGCCTAGCGGGAGGGCTTAGTGATGAGCAGTTCTTC.

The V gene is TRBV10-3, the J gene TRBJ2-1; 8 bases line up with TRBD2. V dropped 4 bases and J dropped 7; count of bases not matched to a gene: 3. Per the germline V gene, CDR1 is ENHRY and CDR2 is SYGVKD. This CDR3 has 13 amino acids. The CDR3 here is CAISGTSSNEQFF. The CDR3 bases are TGTGCCATCAGTGGGACTAGCAGTAATGAGCAGTTCTTC.

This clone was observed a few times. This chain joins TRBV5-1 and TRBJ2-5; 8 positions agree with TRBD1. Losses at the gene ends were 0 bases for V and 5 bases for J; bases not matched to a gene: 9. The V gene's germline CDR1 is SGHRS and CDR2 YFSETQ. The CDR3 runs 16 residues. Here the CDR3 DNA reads TGCGCCAGCAGCTTGGTTGGGGGCGCAGGGGGCGAGACCCAGTACTTC. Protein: CASSLVGGAGGETQYF.

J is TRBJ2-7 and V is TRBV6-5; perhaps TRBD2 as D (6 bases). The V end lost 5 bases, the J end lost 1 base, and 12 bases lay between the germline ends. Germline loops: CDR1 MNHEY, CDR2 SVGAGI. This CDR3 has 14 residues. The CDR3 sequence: CASSPGGNSYEQYF. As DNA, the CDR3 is TGTGCCAGCAGTCCAGGCGGGAATTCCTACGAGCAGTACTTC.

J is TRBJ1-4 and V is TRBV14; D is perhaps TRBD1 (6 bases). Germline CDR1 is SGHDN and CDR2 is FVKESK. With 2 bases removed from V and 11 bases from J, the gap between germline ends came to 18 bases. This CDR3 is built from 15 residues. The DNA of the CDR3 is TGTGCCAGCAGCCAATACAGGGTCAGGGGTGAGAAACTGTTTTTT. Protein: CASSQYRVRGEKLFF.

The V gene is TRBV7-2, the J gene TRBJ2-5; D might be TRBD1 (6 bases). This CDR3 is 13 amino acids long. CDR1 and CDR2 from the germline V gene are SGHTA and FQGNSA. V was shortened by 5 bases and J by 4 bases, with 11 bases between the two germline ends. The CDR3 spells CASSPRGGETQYF. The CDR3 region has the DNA TGTGCCAGCAGCCCCAGGGGTGGAGAGACCCAGTACTTC. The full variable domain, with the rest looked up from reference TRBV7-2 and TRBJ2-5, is GAGVSQSPSNKVTEKGKDVELRCDPISGHTALYWYRQSLGQGLEFLIYFQGNSAPDKSGLPSDRFSAERTGGSVSTLTIQRTQQEDSAVYLCASSPRGGETQYFGPGTRLLVL.

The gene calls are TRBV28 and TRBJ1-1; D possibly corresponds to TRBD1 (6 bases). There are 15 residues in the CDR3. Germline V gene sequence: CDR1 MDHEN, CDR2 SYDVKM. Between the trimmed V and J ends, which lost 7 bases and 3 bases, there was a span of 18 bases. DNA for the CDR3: TGTGCCAGCACCCCAACAGGGTTGGGAGACACTGAAGCTTTCTTT. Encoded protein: CASTPTGLGDTEAFF.

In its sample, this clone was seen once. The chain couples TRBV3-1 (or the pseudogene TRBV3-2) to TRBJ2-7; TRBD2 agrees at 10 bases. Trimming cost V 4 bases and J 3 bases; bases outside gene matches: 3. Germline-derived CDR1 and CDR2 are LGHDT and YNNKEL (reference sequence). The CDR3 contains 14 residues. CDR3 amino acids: CASSPTSGYYEQYF. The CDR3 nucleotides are TGTGCCAGCAGCCCGACTAGCGGGTACTACGAGCAGTACTTC.

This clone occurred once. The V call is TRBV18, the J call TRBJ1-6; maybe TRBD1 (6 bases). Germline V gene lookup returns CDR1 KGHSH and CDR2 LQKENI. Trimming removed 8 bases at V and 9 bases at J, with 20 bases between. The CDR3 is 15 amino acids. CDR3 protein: CASEGPGRGGSPLHF. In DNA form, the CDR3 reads TGTGCCAGCGAGGGACCTGGCAGGGGCGGTTCACCCCTCCACTTT.

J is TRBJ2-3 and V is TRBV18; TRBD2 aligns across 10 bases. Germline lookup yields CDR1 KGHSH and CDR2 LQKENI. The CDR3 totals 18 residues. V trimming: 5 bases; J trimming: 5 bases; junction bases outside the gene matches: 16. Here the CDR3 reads CASSTTPLSSGRGDTQYF. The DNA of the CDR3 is TGTGCCAGCTCAACTACCCCTTTGTCTAGCGGGAGAGGAGATACGCAGTATTTT.